The 5 T cell receptor beta chains below all came from one sample that was sequenced in a study of blood T cell repertoires in COVID-19. Some clones are missing from TCRdb's copy, which holds only in-frame ones; the method was immunoSEQ multiplex PCR. The sample lists roughly 200,000 clones; over 80% were seen once. The source material was peripheral blood. These receptors all stem from a woman in her sixties with COVID-19, enrolled during active disease.

The chain recombines TRBV7-2 with TRBJ2-1; 9 bases line up with TRBD2. The J segment lost 8 bases and the V segment lost 5 bases, leaving 4 bases of the junction unmatched. Germline V gene sequence: CDR1 SGHTA, CDR2 FQGNSA. CDR3 length equals 13 residues. CDR3 DNA: TGTGCCAGCAGCCTCGGACTAGCGCATGAGCAGTTCTTC. As protein: CASSLGLAHEQFF. Looking up the rest from reference TRBV7-2 and TRBJ2-1 gives the full variable domain: GAGVSQSPSNKVTEKGKDVELRCDPISGHTALYWYRQSLGQGLEFLIYFQGNSAPDKSGLPSDRFSAERTGGSVSTLTIQRTQQEDSAVYLCASSLGLAHEQFFGPGTRLTVL.

This chain connects TRBV1 to TRBJ2-6; TRBD2, the table's D call, was not compared with the DNA. TRBV1 is tagged as a pseudogene. CDR3 size: 20 residues. The CDR3 DNA sequence: TGCACCAGCAGCGAACCCTCCGTTAGCGGGAGCCCCTTCTGGGCCAACGTCCTGACTTTC. This sequence encodes CTSSEPSVSGSPFWANVLTF.

V is TRBV19 and J is TRBJ2-1; 7 nucleotides match TRBD1. The CDR3 loop spans 17 amino acids. Looked up from germline, CDR1 is LNHDA and CDR2 is SQIVND (reference sequence). J was trimmed by 8 bases and V by 5 bases; bases with no gene match: 18. CDR3 DNA: TGTGCCAGTAGTTCCAGGGGGATCGGATGGGGTACCGATGAGCAGTTCTTC. Its translation: CASSSRGIGWGTDEQFF. The full variable domain, its missing parts supplied by reference TRBV19 and TRBJ2-1, is DGGITQSPKYLFRKEGQNVTLSCEQNLNHDAMYWYRQDPGQGLRLIYYSQIVNDFQKGDIAEGYSVSREKKESFPLTVTSAQKNPTAFYLCASSSRGIGWGTDEQFFGPGTRLTVL.

This chain links TRBV10-3 with TRBJ2-1; 15 bases align to TRBD2. In germline, CDR1 is ENHRY, CDR2 SYGVKD. The CDR3 is 15 amino acids. V was pared by 6 bases and J by 6 bases, with 3 bases of the junction left unmatched. The DNA for the CDR3 is TGTGCCATCAGCCGGACTAGCGGGGGGGCCAATGAGCAGTTCTTC. Translation: CAISRTSGGANEQFF.

The CDR3 DNA is TGTGCCAGCTCATCCCTCTGGGCGGGTAACGAGCAGTACGTC. It codes for CASSSLWAGNEQYV. V usage is TRBV6-5 and J usage is TRBJ2-7; D possibly corresponds to TRBD2 (5 bases). V was clipped by 8 bases and J by 5 bases, with 19 bases between them. This CDR3 is 14 amino acids long. Germline V gives CDR1 MNHEY, CDR2 SVGAGI.